This T cell receptor (beta chain) stems from a study of spatial heterogeneity in lung cancer. About the research overall: Sequence detection consistently recorded a greater number of beta-chain than alpha-chain sequences.

Every TCR cDNA molecule carried a tag that served as a unique molecular identifier. MiXCR, applied by TCRdb to the 5' RACE reads, yields one record per CDR3 protein. The sample lists roughly 5,000 distinct CDR3 sequences; less than 3% were seen once. Time point: sample taken at primary tumor resection. Just over 70 TRACERx patients with early, untreated non-small cell lung cancer donated samples. In each case, whole RNA from tumor, nontumor lung or frozen PBMC was sequenced unsorted. The CDR3 spans 17 residues. Trimming cost V 2 bases and J 0 bases, with 14 bases left between them. CDR1 SNHLY and CDR2 FYNNEI come from the germline V gene. In this sample, this clonotype is medium-sized (0.01 to 0.1%).

The receptor was derived from a male donor with early-stage non-small cell lung cancer. The sample was normal lung tissue next to the tumor, taken at surgery. The genes are TRBV2 and TRBJ2-4; TRBD2 might be the D (6 bases). The CDR3 DNA reads TGTGCCAGCAGTGAATATTCGGCGGGAATAGCCAAAAACATTCAGTACTTC. Its translation: CASSEYSAGIAKNIQYF.